This TCR beta chain was sequenced in a study of blood T cell repertoires in COVID-19. Study information: PBMCs, B-cell-depleted T cells, or T cells were the source of the cDNA or gDNA that made up the material.

Using immunoSEQ multiplex PCR, the repertoire was profiled, and TCRdb retains in-frame clones only, with some absent. The profile covers a few hundred thousand clones, with 70% to 90% appearing a single time and 9% to 9.5% taken by the ten largest. Germline V CDR1 and CDR2: SGHTA, FQGTGA. With 2 bases removed from V and 0 bases from J, the gap between germline ends came to 13 bases. The CDR3 runs 16 residues. The source is a man between 18 and 35 years old with active or convalescent COVID-19. Material: peripheral blood. This sequence joins TRBV7-3 and TRBJ1-1; perhaps TRBD1 as D (6 bases). CDR3 in DNA: TGTGCCAGCAGCTTATCCCCAGGGGCGATGAACACTGAAGCTTTCTTT. Its protein product is CASSLSPGAMNTEAFF.